This T cell receptor (beta chain) was retrieved from a study of blood T cell repertoires in COVID-19. Overall study: Collection of acute and convalescent COVID-19 samples took place in the United States, Italy and Spain. Sources were T cells, B-cell-depleted T cells, or PBMCs; the material itself was cDNA or gDNA.

This CDR3 region has 19 residues. Germline lookup yields CDR1 LNHNV and CDR2 YYDKDF (reference sequence). After removal of 3 bases from V and 2 bases from J, the junction contained 19 bases not matched to a gene. The authors' processing: Estimated nucleated cell counts came from reference gene primer amplification. Data came from immunoSEQ multiplex PCR; TCRdb stores just in-frame clones and leaves some out. That table supplies the V and J calls and clone size; D and trimming were determined from the DNA. This sample carries 150,000 or so clones, around 80% of them seen once, and the ten largest clones take 4.5% to 5%.

The TCR originated in a woman aged 80 or older with active or convalescent COVID-19. The sequenced material came from peripheral blood. The V and J genes are TRBV15 and TRBJ2-7; 7 bases line up with TRBD1. DNA of the CDR3: TGTGCCACCAGCAGCCCCCGGGACAGCCGCTTTGTAGGGGCCTACGAGCAGTACTTC. Its translation: CATSSPRDSRFVGAYEQYF. The whole variable domain, remainder taken from reference TRBV15 and TRBJ2-7, is DAMVIQNPRYQVTQFGKPVTLSCSQTLNHNVMYWYQQKSSQAPKLLFHYYDKDFNNEADTPDNFQSRRPNTSFCFLDIRSPGLGDTAMYLCATSSPRDSRFVGAYEQYFGPGTRLTVT.